The rows below give T cell receptor beta chains drawn from one sample of a study of T-cell memory formation after mild COVID-19. TCRdb reanalysed the 5' RACE reads using MiXCR and keeps one entry per CDR3 protein. The sample lists around 300,000 distinct CDR3 sequences, around 8% occurring once. Sequences were obtained from PBMCs or a T cell subset sorted from them (not recorded which). These receptors all come from a man aged 18-30 years who had mild COVID-19 (a few samples of this study predate the infection). Cell type and time point are not known. The conserved cysteine and the conserved F or W are not part of the CDR3 here.

v_gene	CDR3aa
TRBV4-3	ASSQDLGGLGKNIQY
TRBV18	ASSPTSYYEQY
TRBV27	ASGRWVGANVLT
TRBV15	ATSRARDRFFSGANVLT
TRBV4-2	ASSQISEGDYGYT
TRBV4-3	ASSHGLGSDTQY
TRBV4-1	ASSQVAGSVSHEQY
TRBV6-5	ASSSPRWGTEAF
TRBV12-3/TRBV12-4	ASSLAGNGNQPQH
TRBV25-1	ASSEFVSTNTGELF
TRBV29-1	SARRGDRANEQY
TRBV20-1	SAIRDKYSPLH
TRBV5-1	ASSVDPHSETQY
TRBV20-1	SARDHRTDRNSPLH
TRBV5-1	ASSLDWGPTYEQY
TRBV20-1	SARTAGANVLT
TRBV5-1	ASSETTSTDTQY
TRBV9	ASSVEGSGVNEQF
TRBV5-1	ASSSEAVVDTQY
TRBV7-2	ASSLSTGTQETQY
TRBV18	ASSPGHQTYQETQY
TRBV12-5	ASGSGGVAYEQY
TRBV11-3	ASSAGVQGVGELF
TRBV7-2	ASSLPSTSSYNEQF
TRBV7-6	ASSLGDTGELF
TRBV5-1	ASSLGQGRGYT
TRBV7-9	ASSLAPQGQETQY
TRBV10-3	AISGTSGSNYEQY
TRBV28	ASSQNRGRQPQH
TRBV4-1	ASSQASTDTQY
TRBV5-1	ASSVPGATEAF
TRBV18	ASSRASQETQY
TRBV11-2	ASSRRPAGGTGELF
TRBV7-2	ASIATGGTGYT
TRBV7-2	ASSRLRGSQPQH
TRBV18	ASSLQQGGSSNQPQH
TRBV10-3	AISESISGAETQY
TRBV21-1	ASTEAGFQETQY
TRBV15	ATSRDAGYQETQY
TRBV6-2/TRBV6-3	ASSSGQGQTQY
TRBV7-9	ASRYGTALSYEQY
TRBV20-1	SARGTGAKNIQY
TRBV20-1	SARDRVETQY
TRBV20-1	SARDRTGGSRDEKLF